This T cell receptor beta chain is drawn from a study of blood T cell repertoires in COVID-19 (dated by TCRdb to about 2020). Notes on the research overall: Samples from collaborators originated in the United States, Italy and Spain and spanned both the acute and convalescent phases of COVID-19. The material from the prospective study consisted of cDNA or gDNA derived from T cells, B-cell-depleted T cells, or PBMCs. Subjects who had been exposed to COVID-19, were actively infected with it, or had recovered from it provided the deeply sampled blood TCRbeta repertoires that made up the dataset. A freely available public database, intended as a resource for researchers studying the immune response to SARS-CoV-2, is where the repertoires were released. The samples were drawn from two sources: the first 160 participants of the ongoing ImmuneRACE study, and 1,254 subjects contributed by 6 global collaborators. The sample metadata nearly always contained a de-identified subject ID, COVID-19 status, age in years and sex. Where available, HLA class I and class II types were obtained from metadata supplied by the sample provider rather than from assay-based typing. General findings and caveats noted by the study authors: The amount of clinical and demographic metadata varied by source and participant and was provided uncurated.

CDR1 and CDR2, looked up from the germline V gene (reference sequence), are MNHNY and SVGAGI. The CDR3 has 11 amino acids, counting the end cysteine and phenylalanine. Of all the DNA, just the CDR3 is kept, 33 bases in frame from base 1. The trim is 5 bases for V and 4 bases for J, with a gap of 5 bases between the germline ends. The immunoSEQ Assay, a bias-controlled multiplex PCR, was used to amplify TCRbeta CDR3 regions from genomic DNA. The paper's data handling went like this. Within the assay, amplification of reference gene primers was used to estimate how many nucleated cells each sample contained. To quantify the absolute abundance of each unique TCRbeta CDR3 rearrangement, sequence reads were collapsed and filtered. For each sample, productive Simpson clonality was calculated by taking the square root of Simpson's diversity index across productive rearrangements. TCRdb re-hosts the immuneACCESS table, in-frame sequences only. Its copies lack some clones; in the studies checked, an unresolved V gene accounts for under half of them, and the cause for the rest is not known. V, J and clone size reflect that table, while D and trimming were determined from the DNA. Here the sample has 250,000 or so clones; about 84% occur a single time. The top ten clonotypes cover approximately 2% of the sample.

In the prospective study, participants were roughly 18 to 95 years old, resided in fewer than 25 geographic areas of the United States, and were enrolled through a virtual design. To assign participants to cohorts, the prospective study relied on clinical history that participants themselves reported in a screening survey and a study questionnaire. Recovered participants in ImmuneRACE Cohort 3 were defined as having two consecutive negative NP/OP PCR tests, clearance from a healthcare professional, or resolution of symptoms. In the prospective study, whole blood, serum and a nasopharyngeal or oropharyngeal swab were collected from each participant by mobile phlebotomists. Prospective study participants could optionally give additional blood draws and questionnaires over a roughly two-month period. Prospective study blood samples were shipped either frozen or at room temperature before DNA extraction.

Notes on this clone: The target of this receptor is not known. Qualities for individual bases were not recorded, and no much larger clone is one base off.

This receptor was identified in a woman in her forties or fifties who had recovered from COVID-19. The rearranged segments are TRBV6-6 and TRBJ1-1, with the D segment identity uncertain. The sequenced sample consisted of PBMCs or T cells enriched from blood (not recorded which). The CDR3 region reads CASSRSTEAFF. The nucleotide sequence is TGTGCCAGCAGTCGGAGCACTGAAGCTTTCTTT.